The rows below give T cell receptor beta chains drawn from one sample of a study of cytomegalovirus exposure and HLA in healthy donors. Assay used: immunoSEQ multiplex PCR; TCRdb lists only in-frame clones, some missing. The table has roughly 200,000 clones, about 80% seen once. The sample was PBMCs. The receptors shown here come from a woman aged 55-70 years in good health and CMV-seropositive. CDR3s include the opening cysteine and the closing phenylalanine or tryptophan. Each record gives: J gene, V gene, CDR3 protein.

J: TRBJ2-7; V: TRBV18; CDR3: CASSPNSYEQYF
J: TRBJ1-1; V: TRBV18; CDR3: CASSPPGGRSAEAFF
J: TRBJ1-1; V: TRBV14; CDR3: CASSLNRATEAFF
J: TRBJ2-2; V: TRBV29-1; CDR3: CSVNSGGHTGELFF
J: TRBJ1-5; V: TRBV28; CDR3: CASSPTGLVNQPQHF
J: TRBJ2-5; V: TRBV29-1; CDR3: CSVDRWGVRGETQYF
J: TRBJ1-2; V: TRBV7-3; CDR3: CASSFGPRGAESYGYTF
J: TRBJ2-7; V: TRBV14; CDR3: CASQRLAGGFSEQYF
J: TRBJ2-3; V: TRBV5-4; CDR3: CASSPGLAAVTDTQYF
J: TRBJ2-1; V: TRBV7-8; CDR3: CASSARWGGRSNEQFF
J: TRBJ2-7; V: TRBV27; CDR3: CASSLGGTSGRLEQYF
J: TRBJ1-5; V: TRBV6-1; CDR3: CASGRLGLQPQHF
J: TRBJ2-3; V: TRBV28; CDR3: CASRQLPPRTGDTDTQYF
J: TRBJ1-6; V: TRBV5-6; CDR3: CASRIVGGGGSPLHF
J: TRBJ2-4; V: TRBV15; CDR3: CATSREVGGGSQYF
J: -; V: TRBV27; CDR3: CASSLRASGSSYEQYF
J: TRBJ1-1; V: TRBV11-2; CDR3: CASSLTWSAEAFF
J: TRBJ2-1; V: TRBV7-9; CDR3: CASSLGLAGGNNEQFF
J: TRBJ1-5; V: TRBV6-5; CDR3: CASSADRAHNQPQHF
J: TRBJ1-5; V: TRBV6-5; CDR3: CASSYGVGAGQPQHF
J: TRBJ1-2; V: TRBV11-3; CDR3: CASSSRTEANYGYTF
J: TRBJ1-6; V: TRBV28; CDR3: CASSKTTGLNSPLHF
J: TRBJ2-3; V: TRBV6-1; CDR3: CASSEKEAGVDTQYF
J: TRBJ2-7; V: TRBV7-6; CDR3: CASSLGLSYEQYF
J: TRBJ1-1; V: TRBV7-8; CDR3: CASSFYPVSMNTEAFF
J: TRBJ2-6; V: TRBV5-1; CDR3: CASSPGFLTSGANVLTF
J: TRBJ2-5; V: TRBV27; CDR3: CASSFSRRGETQYF
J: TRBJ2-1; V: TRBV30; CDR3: CAYQSGSSYNEQFF
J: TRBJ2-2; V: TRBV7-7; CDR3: CASSQQTGELFF
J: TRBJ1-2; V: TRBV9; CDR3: CASSSAARSYGYTF
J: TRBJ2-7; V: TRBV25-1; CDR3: CASSRTASSYEQYF
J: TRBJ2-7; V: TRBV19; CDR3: CASKSRETYEQYF